This T cell receptor beta chain was found in a study of OX40 agonist ivuxolimab in advanced cancers. Looked up from germline, CDR1 is MDHEN and CDR2 is SYDVKM. The V end was cut by 4 bases, the J end by 3 bases, with 12 bases between. This CDR3 spans 15 amino acids. Produced via immunoSEQ multiplex PCR; TCRdb's table is partial and in-frame only. The profile shows approximately 64,000 clones, roughly 89% of them singletons. As concerns this clone: Its target is unknown.

Study findings and constraints: Compared with CD4+, CD8+ T cells on average had more expanded clones. In the 0.1 to 3.0 mg/kg range, CD4+ and CD8+ blood T cells had expanded clonally by week 6.

The TCR sequence derives from an adult with an advanced solid tumor such as melanoma, head and neck, liver or kidney cancer. The genes are TRBV28 and TRBJ1-4; D remains ambiguous. The specimen comprised CD4+ or CD8+ T cells sorted from blood, sampled in a trial of the OX40 agonist ivuxolimab. CDR3 DNA: TGTGCCAGCAGTTCATCGTGGGGTGCTAATGAAAAACTGTTTTTT. Protein product: CASSSSWGANEKLFF.